These T cell receptor beta chains were read from a single sample in a study of cytomegalovirus exposure and HLA in healthy donors. Here immunoSEQ multiplex PCR was the method, and the copy in TCRdb shows in-frame clones only, minus some. The sample shows approximately 150,000 clones, around 80% of them seen only once. The source material was PBMCs. The receptors shown here come from a woman in her 40s in good health and CMV-seronegative. CDR3s include the opening cysteine and the closing phenylalanine or tryptophan. Fields, in order: CDR3 length, D gene, V gene, clone size, J gene, CDR3 protein, CDR3 DNA. A D gene is named only where the DNA matches it firmly. Expanded clones get a size class; other rows say once, few or many, or leave the size out.

14	NA	TRBV5-1	NA	TRBJ2-5	CASSLTGFQETQYF	TGCGCCAGCAGCTTGACAGGATTCCAAGAGACCCAGTACTTC
15	TRBD2	TRBV19	once	TRBJ2-5	CASSTLSGGQETQYF	TGTGCCAGTAGTACACTCTCGGGAGGCCAAGAGACCCAGTACTTC
14	TRBD1	TRBV6-5	few	TRBJ1-2	CASSYSNRGYGYTF	TGTGCCAGCAGTTACTCGAACAGGGGCTATGGCTACACCTTC
14	NA	TRBV19	NA	TRBJ2-2	CASSIDRLTGELFF	TGTGCCAGTAGTATAGATCGACTGACCGGGGAGCTGTTTTTT
17	NA	TRBV7-2	NA	TRBJ2-1	CASSFRLRGPSYNEQFF	TGTGCCAGCAGCTTCCGTCTCAGGGGCCCCTCCTACAATGAGCAGTTCTTC
17	TRBD1	TRBV19	NA	TRBJ1-5	CASKGTGGKALNQPQHF	TGTGCCAGTAAGGGGACAGGGGGAAAAGCCCTGAATCAGCCCCAGCATTTT
15	TRBD1	TRBV27	NA	TRBJ2-7	CASRSAPRGQYEQYF	TGTGCCAGCAGATCTGCCCCGAGGGGGCAGTACGAGCAGTACTTC
16	NA	TRBV19	NA	TRBJ1-2	CATMNRDIPPLYGYTF	TGTGCCACCATGAACAGGGATATCCCTCCGCTCTATGGCTACACCTTC
16	TRBD2	TRBV10-2	NA	TRBJ2-1	CASSDPHLKVAGEQFF	TGCGCCAGCAGTGACCCGCATCTCAAAGTAGCGGGAGAGCAGTTCTTC
14	TRBD2	TRBV7-3	NA	TRBJ2-2	CASSWGTSGGELFF	TGTGCCAGCAGCTGGGGGACTAGCGGTGGGGAGCTGTTTTTT
17	TRBD2	TRBV10-3	NA	TRBJ2-3	CAISDPGTSGGTDTQYF	TGTGCCATCAGTGACCCCGGGACTAGCGGCGGCACAGATACGCAGTATTTT
16	TRBD1	TRBV7-9	NA	TRBJ2-7	CASSFRPGQGDYEQYF	TGTGCCAGCAGCTTCAGGCCGGGACAGGGTGATTACGAGCAGTACTTC
13	TRBD2	TRBV6-1	NA	TRBJ2-5	CASTPPWGGEQYF	TGTGCCAGCACTCCCCCCTGGGGGGGTGAGCAGTACTTC
15	NA	TRBV19	once	TRBJ1-1	CASIPRAGAYTEAFF	TGTGCCAGTATCCCAAGGGCAGGGGCCTACACTGAAGCTTTCTTT
15	NA	TRBV21-1	NA	TRBJ1-4	CASTTIDRGLEKLFF	TGTGCCAGCACCACGATCGACAGAGGATTAGAAAAACTGTTTTTT
16	TRBD2	TRBV7-8	NA	TRBJ2-7	CASSPRGAGGTYEQYF	TGTGCCAGCAGCCCTAGAGGGGCGGGAGGGACCTACGAGCAGTACTTC
18	TRBD1	TRBV10-3	few	TRBJ1-4	CAISDWDREDATNEKLFF	TGTGCCATCAGTGATTGGGACAGGGAGGATGCAACTAATGAAAAACTGTTTTTT
17	NA	TRBV28	NA	TRBJ1-2	CASSLSPRQKPLYGYTF	TGTGCCAGCAGTTTATCCCCTCGACAGAAACCCCTTTATGGCTACACCTTC
15	TRBD2	TRBV4-3	few	TRBJ2-1	CASSRLTSGRDEQFF	TGCGCCAGCAGCCGACTGACTAGCGGGAGGGATGAGCAGTTCTTC
14	TRBD1	TRBV10-2	NA	TRBJ1-5	CASSDRTGNQPQHF	TGCGCCAGCAGTGACAGGACAGGGAATCAGCCCCAGCATTTT
15	NA	TRBV2	NA	TRBJ1-1	CATMNQGLGGTEAFF	TGTGCCACTATGAACCAGGGGCTTGGAGGCACTGAAGCTTTCTTT
16	NA	TRBV27	NA	TRBJ2-7	CASSLSRGTSSYEQYF	TGTGCCAGCAGTTTATCCCGGGGGACCAGCTCCTACGAGCAGTACTTC
14	NA	TRBV6-5	NA	TRBJ1-2	CASSTDITNYGYTF	TGTGCCAGCAGTACGGACATAACTAACTATGGCTACACCTTC
16	NA	TRBV27	few	TRBJ2-6	CASSPTTVSGANVLTF	TGTGCCAGCAGTCCCACGACAGTCTCTGGGGCCAACGTCCTGACTTTC
14	NA	TRBV18	NA	TRBJ1-5	CASSLGGGNQPQHF	TGTGCCAGCTCACTAGGAGGGGGCAATCAGCCCCAGCATTTT
14	NA	TRBV6-5	NA	TRBJ2-7	CASRPRRPPYEQYF	TGTGCCAGCCGGCCTAGGCGGCCTCCCTACGAGCAGTACTTC
15	NA	TRBV30	NA	TRBJ1-5	CAWSVPRGSHQPQHF	TGTGCCTGGAGTGTACCCAGAGGGTCCCATCAGCCCCAGCATTTT
16	TRBD1	TRBV7-9	NA	TRBJ1-4	CSSSLGGGTGNEKLFF	TGTTCCAGCAGCTTAGGGGGAGGGACAGGGAATGAAAAACTGTTTTTT
14	NA	TRBV19	NA	TRBJ1-1	CASSPTGTRAPGFF	TGTGCCAGTAGTCCCACCGGGACACGGGCCCCAGGGTTCTTT
17	NA	TRBV15	NA	TRBJ2-2	CATSTYHFIADTGELFF	TGTGCCACCAGCACATACCACTTTATAGCGGACACCGGGGAGCTGTTTTTT
15	TRBD1	TRBV28	NA	TRBJ1-2	CASRTPGQGAYGYTF	TGTGCCAGCAGGACTCCGGGACAGGGCGCCTATGGCTACACCTTC
13	TRBD1	TRBV9	NA	TRBJ1-1	CASSVQGDTEAFF	TGTGCCAGCAGCGTACAGGGGGACACTGAAGCTTTCTTT
13	NA	TRBV5-6	few	TRBJ1-1	CASSLALEAEAFF	TGTGCCAGCAGCTTGGCCCTGGAGGCTGAAGCTTTCTTT
14	TRBD2	TRBV12-5	NA	TRBJ2-7	CASGAGLAINEQYF	TGTGCTAGTGGTGCGGGACTAGCGATCAACGAGCAGTACTTC
17	NA	TRBV7-2	NA	TRBJ1-1	CASSPTLYPGVDTEAFF	TGTGCCAGCAGTCCCACTTTGTACCCCGGGGTGGACACTGAAGCTTTCTTT
17	TRBD1	TRBV7-8	NA	TRBJ2-3	CASSWSPGTGGTDTQYF	TGTGCCAGCAGCTGGTCCCCCGGGACAGGGGGCACAGATACGCAGTATTTT
11	NA	TRBV6-1	NA	TRBJ2-7	CASRVPVGQYF	TGTGCCAGCAGGGTACCCGTCGGGCAGTACTTC
15	TRBD2	TRBV6-5	NA	TRBJ2-7	CASSYEFRGGFEQYF	TGTGCCAGCAGTTATGAATTTCGGGGAGGGTTCGAGCAGTACTTC
15	NA	TRBV11-1	NA	TRBJ2-3	CASSPRRSSTDTQYF	TGTGCCAGCAGCCCCCGGCGGTCTAGCACAGATACGCAGTATTTT
14	NA	TRBV7-2	NA	TRBJ1-3	CASSPAPTGNTIYF	TGTGCCAGCAGCCCCGCCCCGACAGGAAACACCATATATTTT
12	TRBD2	TRBV9	NA	TRBJ2-3	CASTSGDYTQYF	TGTGCCAGCACAAGCGGGGACTATACGCAGTATTTT
14	NA	TRBV29-1	NA	TRBJ2-7	CSVLSLASCGEQYF	TGCAGCGTGCTTAGTCTAGCGTCATGCGGGGAGCAGTACTTC
16	NA	TRBV19	once	TRBJ2-1	CASSTGTLSSYNEQFF	TGTGCCAGTAGCACCGGGACTCTCAGCTCCTACAATGAGCAGTTCTTC
16	TRBD1	TRBV10-3	NA	TRBJ1-1	CAISEPDRVGDTEAFF	TGTGCCATCAGTGAACCGGACAGGGTGGGTGACACTGAAGCTTTCTTT
15	NA	TRBV18	NA	TRBJ2-4	CASSDSSLAKNIQYF	TGTGCCAGCTCAGACAGCAGTCTAGCCAAAAACATTCAGTACTTC
15	TRBD2	TRBV6-5	NA	TRBJ2-1	CASRKPGLAGNEQFF	TGTGCCAGCAGAAAACCGGGACTAGCGGGCAATGAGCAGTTCTTC
15	NA	TRBV9	NA	TRBJ2-7	CASSVSESLAYEQYF	TGTGCCAGCAGCGTAAGTGAGAGCCTCGCCTACGAGCAGTACTTC
15	TRBD2	TRBV7-2	NA	TRBJ2-1	CASSLGLAGVNEQFF	TGTGCCAGCAGCTTAGGACTAGCGGGAGTCAATGAGCAGTTCTTC
14	NA	TRBV19	NA	TRBJ1-5	CASSQQAKEEPQHF	TGTGCCAGTAGTCAGCAGGCCAAGGAAGAACCCCAGCATTTT